This T cell receptor (beta chain) was captured in a study of cytomegalovirus exposure and HLA in healthy donors. Study findings and constraints: A classifier reportedly called cytomegalovirus status with high sensitivity and specificity. Many donors shared some public TCRs, even though most TCR sequences were rare. Some 150 TCR beta chains were listed as cytomegalovirus-associated. Specific recognition of CMV antigens was confirmed in vitro for three chains (all CMV-associated).

Assay: immunoSEQ multiplex PCR; the TCRdb copy retains only in-frame clones and omits some. The sample shows about 160,000 clones, about nine tenths of them seen only once. Turning to this clone: What it binds is not known.

CDR3 length equals 13 residues. Per the germline V gene, CDR1 is SGHNT and CDR2 is YYREEE (reference sequence). Trimming pared 4 bases from V and 2 bases from J, leaving 9 bases between. The chain has TRBV5-4 and TRBJ1-2; D gene ambiguous. Material: PBMCs. The clonotype was recovered from a man aged 18 to 35 in good health and CMV-seropositive. CDR3 DNA sequence: TGTGCCAGCAGCAACCGGGAAAACTATGGCTACACCTTC. Its protein is CASSNRENYGYTF.